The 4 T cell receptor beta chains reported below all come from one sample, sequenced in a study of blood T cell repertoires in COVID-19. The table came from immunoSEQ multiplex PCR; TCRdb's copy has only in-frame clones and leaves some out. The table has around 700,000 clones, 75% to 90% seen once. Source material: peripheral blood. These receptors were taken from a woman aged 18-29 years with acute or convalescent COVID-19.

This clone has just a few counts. CDR3: CASKPGQGYTGELFF. The CDR3, as DNA: TGTGCCAGTAAACCGGGACAGGGGTACACCGGGGAGCTGTTTTTT. V and J are TRBV19 and TRBJ2-2; 10 positions agree with TRBD1. This CDR3 region has 15 residues. Per germline, CDR1 LNHDA and CDR2 SQIVND (reference sequence). V lost 7 bases and J lost 3; bases outside the gene matches: 5. The full variable domain, rest sourced from reference TRBV19 and TRBJ2-2, is DGGITQSPKYLFRKEGQNVTLSCEQNLNHDAMYWYRQDPGQGLRLIYYSQIVNDFQKGDIAEGYSVSREKKESFPLTVTSAQKNPTAFYLCASKPGQGYTGELFFGEGSRLTVL.

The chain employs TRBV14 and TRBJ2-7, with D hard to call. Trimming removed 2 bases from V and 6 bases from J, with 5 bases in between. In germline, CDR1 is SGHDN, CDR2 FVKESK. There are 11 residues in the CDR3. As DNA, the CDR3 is TGTGCCAGCAGCCAACTGAGCGAGCAGTACTTC. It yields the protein CASSQLSEQYF. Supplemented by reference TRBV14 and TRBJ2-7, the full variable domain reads EAGVTQFPSHSVIEKGQTVTLRCDPISGHDNLYWYRRVMGKEIKFLLHFVKESKQDESGMPNNRFLAERTGGTYSTLKVQPAELEDSGVYFCASSQLSEQYFGPGTRLTVT.

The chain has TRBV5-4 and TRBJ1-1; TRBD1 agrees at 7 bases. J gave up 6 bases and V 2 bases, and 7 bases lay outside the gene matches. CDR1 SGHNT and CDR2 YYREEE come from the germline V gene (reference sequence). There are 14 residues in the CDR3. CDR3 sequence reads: CASSFSGTVAEAFF. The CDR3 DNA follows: TGTGCCAGCAGCTTTTCCGGGACAGTTGCTGAAGCTTTCTTT.

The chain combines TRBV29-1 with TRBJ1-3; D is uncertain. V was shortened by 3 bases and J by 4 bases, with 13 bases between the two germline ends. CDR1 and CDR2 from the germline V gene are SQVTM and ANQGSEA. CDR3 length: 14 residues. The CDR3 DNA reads TGCAGCGTTGAGGAGGGTTTTTTGGGAAACACCATATATTTT. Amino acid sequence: CSVEEGFLGNTIYF.